This T cell receptor (beta chain) was documented in a study of T cells in Graves' hyperthyroidism and ophthalmopathy. Trimming cost V 0 bases and J 10 bases, with 9 bases left between them. Germline CDR1 DFQATT, CDR2 SNEGSKA (reference sequence). The CDR3 extends over 11 amino acids. RNA transcripts gave rise to amplified TCR beta CDR3 regions. HTBI primers were employed in a first-round RT-PCR of the TCR CDR3. Each CDR3 protein gets one entry after TCRdb re-called the multiplex PCR reads with MiXCR. Of about 330,000 distinct CDR3 sequences listed, roughly 13% are singletons. Findings of the study overall: Among thyroid clonotypes expanded above 0.001, most also appeared in blood.

Points on this clonotype: Its antigen is still unknown.

Clinical symptoms, serum thyroxine and TRAb, thyroid ultrasound and orbital computed tomography were used for the diagnoses. The chain employs TRBV20-1 and TRBJ2-5; D remains unclear. The specimen sequenced was blood. The sequence came from a woman in her thirties or forties with Graves' ophthalmopathy. As DNA, the CDR3 is TGCAGTGCTAGAGATCTTGAATACCAGTACTTC. It is translated as CSARDLEYQYF.